This entry describes one TCR beta chain. Its antigen is currently unknown. V shed 6 bases and J shed 3 bases, with 11 bases lying between them. Looked up from germline, CDR1 is SGHRS and CDR2 is YFSETQ. CDR3 length: 13 residues. This specimen belongs to a study of shared clonotypes between healthy human individuals. Findings and caveats of the study: Apart from blood, nothing was sampled; tissue repertoires likely differ.

This table comes from immunoSEQ multiplex PCR, and its TCRdb copy is limited to in-frame clones, with some not included. There are about half a million clones in the sample; roughly 85% occur only once, and around 12% lies in the top ten. What was sequenced was PBMCs. The receptor was derived from a woman aged 40 to 49 in good health. Some clones in this sample may be carry-over from other donors' samples. The V call is TRBV5-1, the J call TRBJ2-3; TRBD2 might be the D (5 bases). The DNA for the CDR3 is TGCGCCAGCAACGAGGGAGATACAGATACGCAGTATTTT. Its protein is CASNEGDTDTQYF.